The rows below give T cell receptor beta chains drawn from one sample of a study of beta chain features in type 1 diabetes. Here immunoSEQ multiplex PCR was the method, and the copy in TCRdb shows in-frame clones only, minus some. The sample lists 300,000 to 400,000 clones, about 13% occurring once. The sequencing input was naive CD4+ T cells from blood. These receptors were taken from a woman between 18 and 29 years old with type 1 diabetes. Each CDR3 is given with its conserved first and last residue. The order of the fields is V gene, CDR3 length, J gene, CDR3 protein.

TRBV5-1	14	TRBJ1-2	CASSWAGTAYGYTF
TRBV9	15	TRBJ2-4	CASSPDRLAKNIQYF
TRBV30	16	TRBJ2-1	CAWSVDRLARVGEQFF
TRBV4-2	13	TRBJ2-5	CASSQGGEETQYF
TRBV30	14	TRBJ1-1	CAWSPGTALFEAFF
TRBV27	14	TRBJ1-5	CASSLRGPGQPQHF
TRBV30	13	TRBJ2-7	CAFSGISPYEQYF
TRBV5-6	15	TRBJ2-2	CASSPGLAGAGELFF
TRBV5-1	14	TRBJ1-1	CASSLDSLYTEAFF
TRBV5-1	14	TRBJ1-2	CASSGQEGLRGYTF
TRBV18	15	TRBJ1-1	CASSPGQGSNTEAFF
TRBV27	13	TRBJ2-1	CATRREIYNEQFF
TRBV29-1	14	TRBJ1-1	CSVGFLREDTEAFF
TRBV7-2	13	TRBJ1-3	CASSLAQRNTIYF
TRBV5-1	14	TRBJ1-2	CASSSDPQGYGYTF
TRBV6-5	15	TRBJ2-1	CASSYSHSSYNEQFF
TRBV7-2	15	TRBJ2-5	CASTVGRVRIETQYF
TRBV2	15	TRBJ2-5	CASRAGTSAQETQYF
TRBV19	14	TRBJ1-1	CASSIQGSNTEAFF
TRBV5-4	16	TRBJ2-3	CASSFKASADTDTQYF
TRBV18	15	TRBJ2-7	CASSPRSGGSYEQYF
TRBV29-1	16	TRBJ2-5	CSVDSGGSGSGETQYF
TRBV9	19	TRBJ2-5	CASSVAEGTSGRRQETQYF
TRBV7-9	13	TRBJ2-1	CASSLGAHNEQFF
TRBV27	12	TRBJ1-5	CASATLPHGLHF
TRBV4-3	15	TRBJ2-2	CASSWTSGTPGELFF
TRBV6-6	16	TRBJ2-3	CASSYSGGRSTDTQYF
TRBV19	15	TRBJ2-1	CASSRETESYNEQFF
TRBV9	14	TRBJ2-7	CASSQRTGEVEQYF
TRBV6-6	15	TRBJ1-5	CASSPTGTGVQPQHF
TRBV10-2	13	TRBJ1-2	CASSLGPASGYTF
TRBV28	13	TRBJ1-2	CASSPGQSYGYTF
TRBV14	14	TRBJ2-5	CASSQDRHWETQYF
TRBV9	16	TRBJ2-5	CASSVEALAGPETQYF
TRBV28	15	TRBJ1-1	CASSLYGVFNTEAFF
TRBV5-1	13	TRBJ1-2	CASSSENNYGYTF
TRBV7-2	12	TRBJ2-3	CASSFLTDTQYF
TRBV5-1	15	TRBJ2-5	CASSDGQGGAETQYF
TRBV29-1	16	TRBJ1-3	CSVGGSGSGSGNTIYF
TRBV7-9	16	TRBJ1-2	CASSSPGTGMFNGYTF
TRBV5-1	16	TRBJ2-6	CASSSTGTGGANVLTF